This is a list of T cell receptor beta chains from one sample in a study of blood T cell repertoires in COVID-19. Some clones are missing from TCRdb's copy, which holds only in-frame ones; the method was immunoSEQ multiplex PCR. The data hold some 140,000 clones, with about 80% observed a single time. The sample consisted of peripheral blood. These receptors were taken from a woman aged 55-69 years with acute or convalescent COVID-19. Both conserved end residues are part of each CDR3. Fields, in order: J gene, clone size, V gene, D gene, CDR3 DNA, CDR3 protein. D genes are given only for firm matches. Clone size appears in some rows only: once, few, many, or a class for an expanded clone.

TRBJ2-2 | - | TRBV3-1/TRBV3-2 | TRBD2 | TGTGCCAGCAGCCAAGGACTAGCGGGGACCGGGGAGCTGTTTTTT | CASSQGLAGTGELFF
TRBJ1-2 | once | TRBV6-6 | - | TGTGCCAGCACCTATGTAGATGGCTACACCTTC | CASTYVDGYTF
TRBJ1-1 | - | TRBV29-1 | TRBD1 | TGCAGCGTTTACAGGGGTGGGGGAGCTTTCTTT | CSVYRGGGAFF
TRBJ1-5 | - | TRBV3-1/TRBV3-2 | - | TGTGCCAGCAGCCAAGGATCCGGGATCCGGGGCAATCAGCCCCAGCATTTT | CASSQGSGIRGNQPQHF
TRBJ1-2 | - | TRBV6-6 | TRBD1 | TGTGCCAGCAGTCGATTACCGGGACAGGGAGAGATGAGGCATGGCTACACCTTC | CASSRLPGQGEMRHGYTF
TRBJ2-5 | - | TRBV7-6 | TRBD2 | TGTGCCAGCAGCTTAGCGGCTGCGGGGGGGCCGATTTCGAACTTC | CASSLAAAGGPISNF
TRBJ2-5 | - | TRBV27 | TRBD1 | TGTGCCAGCAGTTTGGCTCCGGGACAGGGGGAGACCCAGTACTTC | CASSLAPGQGETQYF
TRBJ1-2 | - | TRBV30 | - | TGTGCCTGGAGTGATCCCAAGGATTCGTGGGGGCCTAACTATGGCTACACCTTC | CAWSDPKDSWGPNYGYTF
TRBJ1-4 | - | TRBV5-1 | - | TGCGCCAGCAGCGTCAATGGGGGGTCTAATGAAAAACTGTTTTTT | CASSVNGGSNEKLFF
TRBJ1-1 | few | TRBV6-5 | TRBD1 | TGTGCCAGCAGTTATACGGGACAGGGGGCTGAAGCTTTCTTT | CASSYTGQGAEAFF
TRBJ2-7 | - | TRBV11-3 | TRBD1 | TGTGCCAGCAGCGCCGGACAGGGGGACGACGAGCAGTACTTC | CASSAGQGDDEQYF
TRBJ1-5 | - | TRBV18 | - | TGTGCCAGCTCACTTAATAGCAATCAGCCCCAGCATTTT | CASSLNSNQPQHF
TRBJ1-2 | once | TRBV20-1 | - | TGCAGTGCTAGTGACCCTCGGGGCTACACCTTC | CSASDPRGYTF
TRBJ1-2 | - | TRBV6-5 | TRBD1 | TGTGCCAGCAGTTACTCCATGACAGGGGGCAACTATGGCTACACCTTC | CASSYSMTGGNYGYTF
TRBJ1-5 | - | TRBV30 | - | TGTGCCTGGAGTTTCCAGAACCTTAATCAGCCCCAGCATTTT | CAWSFQNLNQPQHF
TRBJ2-1 | - | TRBV28 | - | TGTGCCAGCACCCGTGGCAGGAGGGGTAATGAGCAGTTCTTC | CASTRGRRGNEQFF
TRBJ1-2 | - | TRBV4-1 | - | TGCGCCAGCAGCCAGGCTTACAGTAACTATGGCTACACCTTC | CASSQAYSNYGYTF
TRBJ2-3 | - | TRBV5-1 | - | TGCGCCAGCAGGTACAGGCCCAGGGGACAATCGGACACAGATACGCAGTATTTT | CASRYRPRGQSDTDTQYF
TRBJ1-6 | - | TRBV10-3 | TRBD1 | TGTGCCATCAGGGACAGGGATAATTCACCCCTCCACTTT | CAIRDRDNSPLHF
TRBJ2-3 | - | TRBV18 | - | TGTGCCAGCTCACGAGTCTCAGATACGCAGTATTTT | CASSRVSDTQYF
TRBJ2-3 | - | TRBV3-1/TRBV3-2 | - | TGTGCCAGCAGCCGAGACCTCACAGATACGCAGTATTTT | CASSRDLTDTQYF
TRBJ1-1 | - | TRBV3-1/TRBV3-2 | TRBD1 | TGTGCCAGCAGCCCTCAGGGGACAGGGGAGAACACTGAAGCTTTCTTT | CASSPQGTGENTEAFF
TRBJ1-6 | - | TRBV6-5 | TRBD1 | TGTGCCAGCAGTTACGACGGACAGGCCTCTTCACCCCTCCACTTT | CASSYDGQASSPLHF
TRBJ2-5 | - | TRBV4-2 | - | TGTGCCAGCAGCCAAGATACGGGAACTCAAGAGACCCAGTACTTC | CASSQDTGTQETQYF
TRBJ1-2 | few | TRBV4-1 | - | TGCGCCAGCAGCCAAGAAGGGGTAGGCTATGGCTACACCTTC | CASSQEGVGYGYTF
TRBJ1-6 | - | TRBV18 | - | TGTGCCAGCTCACCACCTCAGGGTAAAAATTCACCCCTCCACTTT | CASSPPQGKNSPLHF
TRBJ1-5 | - | TRBV6-1 | - | TGTGCCAGCAGTGAAGACAGGGTAGTAAGGACCCAGCATTTT | CASSEDRVVRTQHF
TRBJ1-2 | - | TRBV10-2 | - | TGCGCCGGCTTGGGAGGCGAAAACTATGGCTACACCTTC | CAGLGGENYGYTF
TRBJ1-1 | - | TRBV7-9 | - | TGTGCCAGCAGCTTCGGAGGGTGGACTGAAGCTTTCTTT | CASSFGGWTEAFF
TRBJ1-1 | - | TRBV27 | TRBD1 | TGTGCCAGCAGTTTGGGGACAGGCCAGGGGAACACTGAAGCTTTCTTT | CASSLGTGQGNTEAFF
TRBJ1-6 | - | TRBV14 | TRBD1 | TGTGCCAGCAGCCGGCAGACAGGGAGCTCCTATAATTCACCCCTCCACTTT | CASSRQTGSSYNSPLHF
TRBJ1-3 | - | TRBV19 | - | TGTGCCAGTAGTATACCGGGGTCTGGAAACACCATATATTTT | CASSIPGSGNTIYF
TRBJ1-3 | - | TRBV14 | - | TGTGCCAGCAGCCAAGAAGGGGTCATTGGTAGAGGTCGGAACACCATATATTTT | CASSQEGVIGRGRNTIYF
TRBJ1-1 | - | TRBV7-3 | - | TGTGCCAGCTGTAGGGGCCTGAACACTGAAGCTTTCTTT | CASCRGLNTEAFF
TRBJ1-4 | few | TRBV2 | TRBD1 | TGTGCCAGCATCCCCGGGACAGGGGGTGAAAAACTGTTTTTT | CASIPGTGGEKLFF
TRBJ2-7 | once | TRBV11-2 | - | TGTGCCAGCAGCTTAACCGGGGTATCCTACGAGCAGTACTTC | CASSLTGVSYEQYF
TRBJ2-7 | - | TRBV5-8 | - | TGTGCCAGCAGCCCGGGGGTAGTGAGGTTCTACGAGCAGTACTTC | CASSPGVVRFYEQYF
TRBJ1-2 | - | TRBV20-1 | - | TGCAGTGCTAGTGCCGGAACAGGCTATGGCTACACCTTC | CSASAGTGYGYTF
TRBJ2-2 | few | TRBV5-5 | TRBD1 | TGTGCCAGCAGCTTGACGAACAGGGGGCTCACCGGGGAGCTGTTTTTT | CASSLTNRGLTGELFF
TRBJ1-6 | - | TRBV6-2/TRBV6-3 | - | TGTGCCAGCAGTCGCAGGGGTGGTGGTTCACCCCTCCACTTT | CASSRRGGGSPLHF
TRBJ1-3 | - | TRBV19 | - | TGTGCCAGTAGTTTGGGTGAGGCTGGAAACACCATATATTTT | CASSLGEAGNTIYF
TRBJ1-6 | once | TRBV14 | TRBD1 | TGTGCCACCGGACAGGGGAATTCACCCCTCCACTTT | CATGQGNSPLHF